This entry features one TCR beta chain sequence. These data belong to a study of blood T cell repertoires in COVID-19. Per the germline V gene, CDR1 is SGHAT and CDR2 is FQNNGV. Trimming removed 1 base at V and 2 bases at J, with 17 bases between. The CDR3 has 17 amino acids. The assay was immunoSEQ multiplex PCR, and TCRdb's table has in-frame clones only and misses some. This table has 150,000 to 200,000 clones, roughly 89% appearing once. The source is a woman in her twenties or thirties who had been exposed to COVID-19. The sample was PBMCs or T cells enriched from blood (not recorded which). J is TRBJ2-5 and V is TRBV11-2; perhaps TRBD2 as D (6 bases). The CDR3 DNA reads TGTGCCAGCAGCTTAGTCACGGTGGTAGCGGCGCAAGAGACCCAGTACTTC. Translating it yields CASSLVTVVAAQETQYF.